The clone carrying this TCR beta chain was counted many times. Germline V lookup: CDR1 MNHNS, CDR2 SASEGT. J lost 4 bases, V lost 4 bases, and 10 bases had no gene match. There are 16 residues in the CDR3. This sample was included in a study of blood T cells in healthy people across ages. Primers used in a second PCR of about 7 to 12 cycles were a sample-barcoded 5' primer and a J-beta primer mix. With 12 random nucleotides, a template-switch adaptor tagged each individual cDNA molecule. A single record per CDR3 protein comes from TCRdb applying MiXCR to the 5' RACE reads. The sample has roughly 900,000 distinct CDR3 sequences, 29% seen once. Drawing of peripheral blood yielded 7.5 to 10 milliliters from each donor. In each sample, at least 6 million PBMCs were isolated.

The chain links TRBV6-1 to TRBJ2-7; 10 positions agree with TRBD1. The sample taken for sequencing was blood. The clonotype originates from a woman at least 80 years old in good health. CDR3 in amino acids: CASSVSGTGVSYEQYF. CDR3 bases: TGTGCCAGCAGTGTCTCCGGGACAGGGGTCTCGTACGAGCAGTACTTC.